This TCR beta chain originates from a study of cytomegalovirus exposure and HLA in healthy donors. Researchers ran the PCR with 60 Vbeta and 13 Jbeta primers. This table comes from immunoSEQ multiplex PCR, and its TCRdb copy is limited to in-frame clones, with some not included. The sample consists of some 150,000 clones, about three quarters of them appearing once. Study findings and constraints: The dataset shows that most TCR sequences were rare, while some public TCRs occurred in many donors. A few V segments could not be told apart, such as TRBV6-2 and TRBV6-3, and were left out.

The CDR3 sequence is 14 residues long. The V end was cut by 3 bases, the J end by 1 base, with 9 bases between. The germline gives CDR1 KGHSH, CDR2 LQKENI. This clone was counted once. What it binds is not known. Sequencing was done on a sample of PBMCs. This clonotype was sampled from a man in his forties in good health and CMV-seropositive. The chain combines TRBV18 with TRBJ1-1; D unclear. For the CDR3, the DNA is TGTGCCAGCTCACCCTCCGCGAAGAACACTGAAGCTTTCTTT. Translated, it gives CASSPSAKNTEAFF. The variable domain in full, completed from reference TRBV18 and TRBJ1-1, reads NAGVMQNPRHLVRRRGQEARLRCSPMKGHSHVYWYRQLPEEGLKFMVYLQKENIIDESGMPKERFSAEFPKEGPSILRIQQVVRGDSAAYFCASSPSAKNTEAFFGQGTRLTVV.